The 15 T cell receptor beta chains below all came from one sample that was sequenced in a study of cytomegalovirus exposure and HLA in healthy donors. Clones were read by immunoSEQ multiplex PCR, and TCRdb kept only the in-frame ones, dropping some. The data contain around 170,000 clones, less than 85% of them seen just once; the ten biggest clones take up roughly 15%. Sample: PBMCs. These receptors all come from a man aged 18-30 years in good health and CMV-seropositive.

The V gene is TRBV10-3, the J gene TRBJ2-1; 9 bases fit TRBD2. CDR3 length: 13 amino acids. V lost 7 bases and J lost 9; bases outside the gene matches: 7. Germline V gives CDR1 ENHRY, CDR2 SYGVKD. The CDR3 DNA is TGTGCCATCACGGCGGGGGGGCCGGGTGAGCAGTTCTTC. Translating gives CAITAGGPGEQFF.

J is TRBJ2-6 and V is TRBV30, with D perhaps TRBD1 (5 bases). Looked up from germline, CDR1 is GTSNPN and CDR2 is SVGIG (reference sequence). The V end lost 5 bases, the J end lost 3 bases, and 14 bases lay between the germline ends. The CDR3 consists of 15 residues. This CDR3 reads CAWGIGAGGANVLTF. The CDR3 DNA is TGTGCCTGGGGGATAGGGGCCGGTGGGGCCAACGTCCTGACTTTC.

This chain uses TRBV27 with TRBJ1-2; 9 nucleotides line up with TRBD1. The germline V gene has CDR1 MNHEY and CDR2 SMNVEV (reference sequence). V was pared by 3 bases and J by 5 bases, with 7 bases of the junction left unmatched. The CDR3 covers 15 residues. The CDR3 is CASSFEGQGGYGYTF. The DNA for the CDR3 is TGTGCCAGCAGTTTTGAGGGACAGGGTGGTTATGGCTACACCTTC.

The chain employs TRBV10-3 and TRBJ2-3; tentatively, D is TRBD1 (6 bases). Per the germline V gene, CDR1 is ENHRY and CDR2 is SYGVKD. The CDR3 has 15 amino acids. Trimming pared 4 bases from V and 6 bases from J, leaving 17 bases between. CDR3 coding DNA: TGTGCCATCAGTGTCGAACTAGGGGGTCGGGATACGCAGTATTTT. It encodes CAISVELGGRDTQYF.

The chain uses TRBV5-1 and TRBJ1-6, with TRBD1 matching 7 bases. CDR3 length equals 17 residues. Per the germline V gene, CDR1 is SGHRS and CDR2 is YFSETQ. Trimming removed 4 bases from V and 7 bases from J; junction bases left unmatched: 14. In DNA form, the CDR3 reads TGCGCCAGCAGCCTAGCGGGACAGACTCTCAGGAATTCACCCCTCCACTTT. The encoded protein is CASSLAGQTLRNSPLHF.

The gene calls are TRBV5-1 and TRBJ2-5, with 8 bases fitting TRBD2. This CDR3 is 16 amino acids long. CDR1 SGHRS and CDR2 YFSETQ come from the germline V gene. V lost 0 bases, J lost 4 bases, and 8 bases stayed unmatched. In DNA, the CDR3 is TGCGCCAGCAGCTTGGAGGGAGGCGGGAGGTCAGAGACCCAGTACTTC. Protein: CASSLEGGGRSETQYF.

J is TRBJ2-1 and V is TRBV7-8; D might be TRBD2 (7 bases). This CDR3 is 15 amino acids long. Per the germline V gene, CDR1 is SGHVS and CDR2 is FQNEAQ. V lost 4 bases, J lost 4 bases, and 14 bases lay in between. The CDR3 here is CASSSGGLGYNEQFF. In DNA form, the CDR3 reads TGTGCCAGCAGCTCCGGGGGGCTGGGTTACAATGAGCAGTTCTTC.

This chain connects TRBV4-1 to TRBJ1-6; 7 bases map to TRBD1. J was trimmed by 7 bases and V by 4 bases; bases with no gene match: 4. CDR3 size: 14 residues. The germline gives CDR1 MGHRA, CDR2 YSYEKL. CDR3 in amino acids: CASSRAGGNSPLHF. The DNA for the CDR3 is TGCGCCAGCAGCCGAGCAGGGGGAAATTCACCCCTCCACTTT.

V usage is TRBV5-4 and J usage is TRBJ1-2; 12 bases are a match to TRBD1. This CDR3 spans 17 amino acids. Per germline, CDR1 SGHNT and CDR2 YYREEE (reference sequence). Trimming took 4 bases from V and 6 from J; bases not matched to a gene: 13. The CDR3 region is CASSPTYTGQGADGYTF. As DNA, the CDR3 is TGTGCCAGCAGCCCGACGTACACGGGACAGGGGGCGGATGGCTACACCTTC.

This clone was detected once. The sample contains more than one DNA sequence encoding this CDR3. The chain carries TRBV7-9 and TRBJ2-7; D gene ambiguous. The CDR3 spans 13 residues. Germline V CDR1 and CDR2: SEHNR, FQNEAQ (reference sequence). V lost 1 base to trimming and J lost 3 bases, with 7 bases between them. CDR3 region: CASSLGRSYEQYF. As DNA, the CDR3 is TGTGCCAGCAGCTTAGGTAGGAGCTACGAGCAGTACTTC.

The chain uses TRBV5-1 and TRBJ2-1; perhaps TRBD2 as D (6 bases). Trimming stripped 4 bases from V and 4 bases from J, with 15 bases between. The germline CDR1 and CDR2 sequences are SGHRS and YFSETQ. CDR3 length equals 15 residues. CDR3 region: CASSPSSVSYNEQFF. The CDR3 DNA is TGCGCCAGCAGCCCTTCTAGCGTATCTTACAATGAGCAGTTCTTC.

The rearrangement links TRBV2 to TRBJ1-1; tentative D call: TRBD1 (6 bases). The V gene lost 5 bases and the J gene lost 2 bases, with 12 bases spanning the gap. The germline gives CDR1 SNHLY, CDR2 FYNNEI. The CDR3 consists of 14 residues. CDR3 sequence (DNA): TGTGCCAGCAGTCTACAGGGATCAAACACTGAAGCTTTCTTT. Translating gives CASSLQGSNTEAFF. Looking up the rest from reference TRBV2 and TRBJ1-1 gives the full variable domain: EPEVTQTPSHQVTQMGQEVILRCVPISNHLYFYWYRQILGQKVEFLVSFYNNEISEKSEIFDDQFSVERPDGSNFTLKIRSTKLEDSAMYFCASSLQGSNTEAFFGQGTRLTVV.

The chain combines TRBV11-2 with TRBJ1-1; TRBD1 agrees at 7 bases. The ends lost 5 bases at V and 4 bases at J; junction bases unmatched: 4. Looked up from germline, CDR1 is SGHAT and CDR2 is FQNNGV. CDR3 size: 13 residues. The CDR3 loop is CASSPTGPTEAFF. CDR3 in DNA: TGTGCCAGCAGCCCGACAGGGCCCACTGAAGCTTTCTTT.

The chain uses TRBV7-9 and TRBJ2-7, with 11 bases matching TRBD1. Germline V gene data show CDR1 as SEHNR and CDR2 as FQNEAQ (reference sequence). The CDR3 sequence is 14 residues long. The junction had 5 bases not matched to a gene; V was cut back by 5 bases and J by 5 bases. The CDR3 reads CASSHPGQGDEQYF. The CDR3 nucleotides are TGTGCCAGCAGCCACCCGGGACAGGGGGACGAGCAGTACTTC.

This chain uses TRBV28 with TRBJ2-5; 11 bases agree with TRBD2. The length of the CDR3 is 15 residues. V dropped 3 bases and J dropped 2; count of bases not matched to a gene: 2. Per the germline V gene, CDR1 is MDHEN and CDR2 is SYDVKM. The CDR3 protein is CASSFTSGGQETQYF. In nucleotides, the CDR3 is TGTGCCAGCAGTTTCACTAGCGGGGGACAAGAGACCCAGTACTTC.